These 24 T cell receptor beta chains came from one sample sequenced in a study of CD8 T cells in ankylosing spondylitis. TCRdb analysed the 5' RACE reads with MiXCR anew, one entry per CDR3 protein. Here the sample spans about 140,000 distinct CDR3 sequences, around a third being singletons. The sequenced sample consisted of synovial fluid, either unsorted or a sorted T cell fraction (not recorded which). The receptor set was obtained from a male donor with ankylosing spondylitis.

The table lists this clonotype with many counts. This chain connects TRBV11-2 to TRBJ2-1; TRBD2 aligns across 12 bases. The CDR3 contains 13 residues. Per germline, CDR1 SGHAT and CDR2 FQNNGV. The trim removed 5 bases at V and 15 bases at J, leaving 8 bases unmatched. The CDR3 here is CASSGRLAGAPFF. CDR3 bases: TGTGCCAGCAGCGGCCGACTAGCGGGGGCCCCGTTCTTC.

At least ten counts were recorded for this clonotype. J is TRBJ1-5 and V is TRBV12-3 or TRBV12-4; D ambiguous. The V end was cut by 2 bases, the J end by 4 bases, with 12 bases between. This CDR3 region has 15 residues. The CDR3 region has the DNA TGTGCCAGCAGTTTAAGTAGGGAAAGGAATCAGCCCCAGCATTTT. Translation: CASSLSRERNQPQHF.

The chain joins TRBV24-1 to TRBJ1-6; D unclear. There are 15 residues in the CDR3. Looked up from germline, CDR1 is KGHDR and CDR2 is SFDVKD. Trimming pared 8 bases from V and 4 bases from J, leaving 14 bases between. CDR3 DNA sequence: TGTGCCACCACCCCGGACTGGAAGTATAATTCACCCCTCCACTTT. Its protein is CATTPDWKYNSPLHF.

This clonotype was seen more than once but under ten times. The CDR3, as DNA: TGCAGTGCTAGTCCCGGGACAGGGGGGACCTACGAGCAGTACTTC. Amino acids: CSASPGTGGTYEQYF. This sequence joins TRBV20-1 and TRBJ2-7; 11 bases map to TRBD1. J lost 2 bases, V lost 3 bases, and 6 bases had no gene match. Germline CDR1 is DFQATT and CDR2 is SNEGSKA (reference sequence). This CDR3 region has 15 residues.

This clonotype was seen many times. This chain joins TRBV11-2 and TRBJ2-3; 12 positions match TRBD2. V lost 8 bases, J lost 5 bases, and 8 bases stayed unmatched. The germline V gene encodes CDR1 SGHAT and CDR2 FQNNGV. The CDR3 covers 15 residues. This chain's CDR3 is CASLAGGRSGDTQYF. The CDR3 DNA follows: TGTGCCAGCCTAGCGGGAGGGCGGTCAGGAGATACGCAGTATTTT.

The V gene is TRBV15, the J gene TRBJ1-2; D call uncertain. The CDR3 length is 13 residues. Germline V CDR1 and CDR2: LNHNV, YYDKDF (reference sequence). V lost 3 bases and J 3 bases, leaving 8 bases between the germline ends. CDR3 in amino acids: CATSRSRDYGYTF. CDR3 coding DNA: TGTGCCACCAGCAGGTCCCGGGACTATGGCTACACCTTC.

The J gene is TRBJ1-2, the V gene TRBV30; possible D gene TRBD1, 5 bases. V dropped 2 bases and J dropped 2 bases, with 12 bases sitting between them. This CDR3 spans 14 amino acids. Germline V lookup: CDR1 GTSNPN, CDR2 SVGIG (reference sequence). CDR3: CAWSSWGENYGYTF. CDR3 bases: TGTGCCTGGAGTTCATGGGGCGAGAACTATGGCTACACCTTC.

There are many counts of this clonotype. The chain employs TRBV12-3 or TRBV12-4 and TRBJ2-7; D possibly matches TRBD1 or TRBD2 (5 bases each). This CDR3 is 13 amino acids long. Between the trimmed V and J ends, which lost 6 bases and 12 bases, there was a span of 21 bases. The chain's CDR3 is CASSLMFEGNTYF. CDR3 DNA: TGTGCCAGCAGCTTAATGTTCGAGGGGAATACGTACTTC.

DNA of the CDR3: TGCAGTGGCTTGGTGCCCCAGGGAGCCAAAAACATTCAGTACTTC. As protein: CSGLVPQGAKNIQYF. The chain recombines TRBV20-1 with TRBJ2-4; tentative D call: TRBD1 (5 bases). V lost 7 bases to trimming and J lost 0 bases, with 16 bases between them. Germline V lookup: CDR1 DFQATT, CDR2 SNEGSKA (reference sequence). The CDR3 is made up of 15 amino acids.

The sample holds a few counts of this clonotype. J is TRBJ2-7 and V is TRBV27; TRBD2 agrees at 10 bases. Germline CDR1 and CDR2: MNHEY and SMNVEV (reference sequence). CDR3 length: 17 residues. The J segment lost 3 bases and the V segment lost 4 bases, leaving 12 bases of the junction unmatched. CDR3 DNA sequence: TGTGCCAGCAGTTCCACTAAGCTAGCGGGAGTTAACTACGAGCAGTACTTC. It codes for CASSSTKLAGVNYEQYF.

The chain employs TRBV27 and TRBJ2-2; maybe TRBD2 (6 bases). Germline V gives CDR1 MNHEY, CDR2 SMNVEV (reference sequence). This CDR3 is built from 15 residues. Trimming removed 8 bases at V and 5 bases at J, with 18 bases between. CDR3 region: CASRRDSLGTGELFF. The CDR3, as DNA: TGTGCCAGCCGCCGGGACTCGCTAGGAACCGGGGAGCTGTTTTTT.

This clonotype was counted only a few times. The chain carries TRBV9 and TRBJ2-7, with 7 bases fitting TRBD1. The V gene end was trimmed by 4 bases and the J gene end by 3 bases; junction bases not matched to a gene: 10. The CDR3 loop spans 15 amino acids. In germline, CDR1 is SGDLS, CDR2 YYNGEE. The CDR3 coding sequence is TGTGCCAGCAGCAAAACAGGGGACCCATTCTACGAGCAGTACTTC. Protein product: CASSKTGDPFYEQYF.

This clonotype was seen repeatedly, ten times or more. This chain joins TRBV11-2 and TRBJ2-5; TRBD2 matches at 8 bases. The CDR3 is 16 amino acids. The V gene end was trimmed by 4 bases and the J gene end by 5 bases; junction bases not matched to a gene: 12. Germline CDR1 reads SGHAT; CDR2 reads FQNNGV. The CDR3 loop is CASSSSHPGLGETQYF. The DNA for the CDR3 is TGTGCCAGCAGCTCCTCACACCCGGGACTAGGGGAGACCCAGTACTTC.

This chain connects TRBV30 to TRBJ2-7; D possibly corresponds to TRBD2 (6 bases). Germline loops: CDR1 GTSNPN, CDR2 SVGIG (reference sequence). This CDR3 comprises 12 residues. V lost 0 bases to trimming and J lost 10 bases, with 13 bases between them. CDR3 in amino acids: CAWSVNLGLQYF. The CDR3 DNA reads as TGTGCCTGGAGTGTAAACCTGGGACTCCAGTACTTC. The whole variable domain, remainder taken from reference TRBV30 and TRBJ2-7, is SQTIHQWPATLVQPVGSPLSLECTVEGTSNPNLYWYRQAAGRGLQLLFYSVGIGQISSEVPQNLSASRPQDRQFILSSKKLLLSDSGFYLCAWSVNLGLQYFGPGTRLTVT.

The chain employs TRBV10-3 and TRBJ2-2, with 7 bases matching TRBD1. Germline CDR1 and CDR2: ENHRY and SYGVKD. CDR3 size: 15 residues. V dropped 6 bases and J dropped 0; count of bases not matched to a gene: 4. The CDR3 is CAISRQGPNTGELFF. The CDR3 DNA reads TGTGCCATCAGCCGACAGGGCCCGAACACCGGGGAGCTGTTTTTT.

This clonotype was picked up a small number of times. The DNA for the CDR3 is TGTGCCAGCGGACCCTCAGGGAGGGGTAGAAACACCATATATTTT. Protein product: CASGPSGRGRNTIYF. This chain links TRBV7-8 with TRBJ1-3; weak D call: TRBD1 (5 bases). The ends were cut back, 8 bases at V and 5 bases at J, with 19 bases in the middle. The germline V gene encodes CDR1 SGHVS and CDR2 FQNEAQ. The CDR3 spans 15 residues.

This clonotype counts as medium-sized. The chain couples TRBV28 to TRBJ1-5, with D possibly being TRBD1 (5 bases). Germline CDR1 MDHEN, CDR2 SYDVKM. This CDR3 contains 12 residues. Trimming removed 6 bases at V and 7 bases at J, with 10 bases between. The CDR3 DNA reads TGTGCCAGCAGCTTCTGGGGGCAGCCCCAGCATTTT. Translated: CASSFWGQPQHF.

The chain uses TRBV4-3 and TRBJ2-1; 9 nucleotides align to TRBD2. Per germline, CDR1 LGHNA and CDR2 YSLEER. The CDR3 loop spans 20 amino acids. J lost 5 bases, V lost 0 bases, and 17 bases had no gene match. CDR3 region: CASSQDLAGGQGWKDNEQFF. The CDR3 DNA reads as TGCGCCAGCAGCCAAGATCTCGCGGGAGGGCAGGGGTGGAAAGACAATGAGCAGTTCTTC.

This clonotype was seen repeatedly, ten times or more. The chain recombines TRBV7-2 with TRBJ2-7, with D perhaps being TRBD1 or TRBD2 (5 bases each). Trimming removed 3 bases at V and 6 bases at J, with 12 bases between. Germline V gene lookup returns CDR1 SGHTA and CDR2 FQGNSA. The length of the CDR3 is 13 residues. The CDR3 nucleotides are TGTGCCAGCAGCTTTGGGGGAGAGGTCGAGCAGTACTTC. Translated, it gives CASSFGGEVEQYF.

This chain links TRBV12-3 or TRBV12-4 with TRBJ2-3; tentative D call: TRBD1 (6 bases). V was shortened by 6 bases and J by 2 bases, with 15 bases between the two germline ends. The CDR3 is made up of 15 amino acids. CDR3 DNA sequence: TGTGCCAGCAGCCTTACAGGGAGTTTCACAGATACGCAGTATTTT. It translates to CASSLTGSFTDTQYF.

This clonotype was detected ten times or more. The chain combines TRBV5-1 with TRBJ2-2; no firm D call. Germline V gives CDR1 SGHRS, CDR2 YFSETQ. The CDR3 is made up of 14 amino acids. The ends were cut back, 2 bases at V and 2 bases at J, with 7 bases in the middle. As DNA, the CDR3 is TGCGCCAGCAGCTTACCAATTAACACCGGGGAGCTGTTTTTT. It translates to CASSLPINTGELFF.

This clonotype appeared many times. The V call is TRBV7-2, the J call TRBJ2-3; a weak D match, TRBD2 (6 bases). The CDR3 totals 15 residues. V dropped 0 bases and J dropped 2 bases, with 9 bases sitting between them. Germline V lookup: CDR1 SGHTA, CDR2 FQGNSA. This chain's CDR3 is CASSLAGGVTDTQYF. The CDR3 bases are TGTGCCAGCAGCTTAGCGGGAGGTGTCACAGATACGCAGTATTTT.

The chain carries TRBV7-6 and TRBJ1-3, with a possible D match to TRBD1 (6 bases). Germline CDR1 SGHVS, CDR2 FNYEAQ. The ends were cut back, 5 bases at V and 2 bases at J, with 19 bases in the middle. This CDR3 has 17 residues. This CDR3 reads CASSRYPTGTAGNTIYF. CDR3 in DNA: TGTGCCAGCAGCCGTTACCCGACAGGAACTGCTGGAAACACCATATATTTT. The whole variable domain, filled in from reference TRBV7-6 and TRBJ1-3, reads GAGVSQSPRYKVTKRGQDVALRCDPISGHVSLYWYRQALGQGPEFLTYFNYEAQQDKSGLPNDRFSAERPEGSISTLTIQRTEQRDSAMYRCASSRYPTGTAGNTIYFGEGSWLTVV.

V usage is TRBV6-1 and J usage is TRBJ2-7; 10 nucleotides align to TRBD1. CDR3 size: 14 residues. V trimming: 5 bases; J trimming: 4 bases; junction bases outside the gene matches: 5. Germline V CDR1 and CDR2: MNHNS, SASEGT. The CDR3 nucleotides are TGTGCCAGCAGTAAGACAGGGGGCGTTTACGAGCAGTACTTC. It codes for CASSKTGGVYEQYF.